A selection of T cell receptor beta chains follows, all from one sample in a study of blood T cell repertoires in COVID-19. Profiling relied on immunoSEQ multiplex PCR, and the TCRdb table lists in-frame clones only, not all of them. This sample has 280,000 or so clones, with about 83% found just once. Sequenced material: PBMCs or T cells enriched from blood (not recorded which). The receptors were gathered from a woman aged 40 to 50 who had recovered from COVID-19. The CDR3 runs from the conserved cysteine through the conserved F or W. D genes are given only for firm matches. Clone size is not always given. Where it is, it says once, few, many or a class for expanded clones.

TRBV5-4,NA,TRBJ1-1,NA,14,TGTGCCAGCAGCTTGGGTGCGGGAAGGACTGAAGCTTTCTTT,CASSLGAGRTEAFF
TRBV30,NA,TRBJ1-6,NA,11,TGTGCCTGGAAGGGGGTTAGGCCCCTCCACTTT,CAWKGVRPLHF
TRBV3-1/TRBV3-2,NA,TRBJ2-2,NA,15,TGTGCCAGCAGCCAACGTGTAGTTCTCACCGGGGAGCTGTTTTTT,CASSQRVVLTGELFF
TRBV18,TRBD2,TRBJ2-7,NA,14,TGTGCCAGCTCACTGGGACTAGCGGGAGACGAGCAGTACTTC,CASSLGLAGDEQYF
TRBV6-2/TRBV6-3,NA,TRBJ1-1,few,14,TGTGCCAGCAGTTCTGGGACAAATCATATAGGAGCTTTCTTT,CASSSGTNHIGAFF
TRBV28,NA,TRBJ1-1,NA,12,TGTGCCAGCATCATGGGGGGTGCTGAAGCTTTCTTT,CASIMGGAEAFF
TRBV7-3,TRBD2,TRBJ2-1,few,17,TGTGCCAGCAGCTTAACGGGGGCGAGGACTAGCGGGATTGAGCAGTTCTTC,CASSLTGARTSGIEQFF
TRBV18,TRBD2,TRBJ2-2,few,17,TGTGCCAGCTCACCGGATCTAGCGGGAGTTCGCACCGGGGAGCTGTTTTTT,CASSPDLAGVRTGELFF
TRBV9,TRBD1,TRBJ1-4,few,14,TGTGCCAGCAGCGCCGGGACAGAGGTAGAAAAACTGTTTTTT,CASSAGTEVEKLFF
TRBV5-1,TRBD1,TRBJ2-7,NA,15,TGCGCCAGCAGCTTGCACGGGACAGGGAAATACGAGCAGTACTTC,CASSLHGTGKYEQYF
TRBV28,NA,TRBJ1-1,NA,15,TGTGCCAGCAGTCCCCGGGGGGCCTTTAACACTGAAGCTTTCTTT,CASSPRGAFNTEAFF
TRBV19,TRBD1,TRBJ1-5,NA,16,TGTGCCAGTAGTTCAAGACAGGGGGGTTGGAATCAGCCCCAGCATTTT,CASSSRQGGWNQPQHF
TRBV7-9,NA,TRBJ2-2,few,16,TGTGCCAGCAGCTTAACTGCAGGGGTAAACACCGGGGAGCTGTTTTTT,CASSLTAGVNTGELFF
TRBV27,NA,TRBJ2-1,NA,16,TGTGCCAGCAGTCCGGTCCGGACTCGCGCCAACAATGAGCAGTTCTTC,CASSPVRTRANNEQFF
TRBV2,TRBD1,TRBJ1-2,NA,16,TGTGCCAGCAGTGAATTCTTCTGGCAGGGGGCACTTGGCTACACCTTC,CASSEFFWQGALGYTF
TRBV7-9,NA,TRBJ2-1,NA,14,TGTGCCGTCGAAGGGAGGAGCTCCTACAATGAGCAGTTCTTC,CAVEGRSSYNEQFF
TRBV7-9,NA,TRBJ2-4,NA,14,TGTGCCAGCAGCTTAGGACTAGCCAAAAACATTCAGTACTTC,CASSLGLAKNIQYF
TRBV14,TRBD1,TRBJ1-4,NA,16,TGTGCCAGCAGCCAAGCGACAGGGGCTTATAATGAAAAACTGTTTTTT,CASSQATGAYNEKLFF
TRBV28,NA,TRBJ2-7,NA,14,TGTGCCAGCAACGTGGGGGGTTGGGATTACGAGCAGTACTTC,CASNVGGWDYEQYF
TRBV7-2,TRBD2,TRBJ2-5,NA,16,TGTGCCAGCAGCTTAGTCGGGGCGGGAGTTGCGGAGACCCAGTACTTC,CASSLVGAGVAETQYF
TRBV5-1,NA,TRBJ2-1,few,14,TGCGCCAGCAGGGCCGCGGTGGTTGGCAATGAGCAGTTCTTC,CASRAAVVGNEQFF
TRBV6-5,NA,TRBJ1-1,NA,15,TGTGCCAGCAGCCCAGACAGGCGCATGAACACTGAAGCTTTCTTT,CASSPDRRMNTEAFF
TRBV7-2,TRBD1,TRBJ2-7,NA,18,TGTGCCAGCAGTTCCAGAGGGGGCGATAATCTAAACTCCTACGAGCAGTACTTC,CASSSRGGDNLNSYEQYF
TRBV30,NA,TRBJ2-2,NA,15,TGTGCCTGGAGTGAAAGGGGCGGAAACACCGGGGAGCTGTTTTTT,CAWSERGGNTGELFF
TRBV7-3,NA,TRBJ2-7,few,13,TGTGCCAGCAGCTTATCCGGAGGCTACGAGCAGTACTTC,CASSLSGGYEQYF
TRBV7-9,TRBD2,TRBJ2-2,few,15,TGTGCCAGCATAGATCCGGGCGGGAGCACCGGGGAGCTGTTTTTT,CASIDPGGSTGELFF
TRBV19,TRBD2,TRBJ2-2,NA,20,TGTGCCAGTAGTTCCATCCCGGGACTAGCGGGAGGCCCCTTTCCCGGGGAGCTGTTTTTT,CASSSIPGLAGGPFPGELFF
TRBV6-2/TRBV6-3,TRBD2,TRBJ2-5,NA,16,TGTGCCAGCAGCCGCGGACTAGCGGGAGATCTGGAGACCCAGTACTTC,CASSRGLAGDLETQYF
TRBV7-9,NA,TRBJ1-1,NA,17,TGTGCCAGCAGCTCGGCTAGATCGGTGGCCGTGGGCACTGAAGCTTTCTTT,CASSSARSVAVGTEAFF
TRBV7-8,TRBD1,TRBJ1-5,NA,15,TGTGCCAGCAGCTCAATCGGGACAGGGCGTCAGCCCCAGCATTTT,CASSSIGTGRQPQHF
TRBV18,TRBD2,TRBJ2-1,NA,17,TGTGCCAGCTCACCGGTGGGTGGGCTAGCGGGGAACAATGAGCAGTTCTTC,CASSPVGGLAGNNEQFF
TRBV28,NA,TRBJ2-3,NA,15,TGTGCCAGCAGCACCCAGGGTTCTAGCACAGATACGCAGTATTTT,CASSTQGSSTDTQYF
TRBV7-3,TRBD2,TRBJ2-1,NA,15,TGTGCCAGCAGCTTAGGATCGGGACTAGGCAATGAGCAGTTCTTC,CASSLGSGLGNEQFF
TRBV4-1,NA,TRBJ2-7,NA,15,TGCGCCAGCAGCCAAGAACGGGAATCCTCCTACGAGCAGTACTTC,CASSQERESSYEQYF
TRBV30,TRBD2,TRBJ2-7,NA,17,TGTGCCTGGAGTCACCAGAGGACTAGCGGGAGGTCGGACGAGCAGTACTTC,CAWSHQRTSGRSDEQYF
TRBV7-6,TRBD1,TRBJ1-1,NA,14,TGTGCCAGCAGCCCGGACAGGGAACACACTGAAGCTTTCTTT,CASSPDREHTEAFF
TRBV5-1,TRBD1,TRBJ2-5,few,14,TGCGCCAGCAGCTTGGGGGACAGGGACGAGACCCAGTACTTC,CASSLGDRDETQYF
TRBV11-3,TRBD1,TRBJ2-3,NA,15,TGTGCCAGCAGCTCGGGACAGGGTACGAGGGATACGCAGTATTTT,CASSSGQGTRDTQYF
TRBV7-7,NA,TRBJ2-3,once,12,TGTGCTAGCAGCGATGACTCAGATACGCAGTATTTT,CASSDDSDTQYF
TRBV10-1,NA,TRBJ2-3,NA,13,TGCGCCAGCAGTGAGGCAGGCACAGATACGCAGTATTTT,CASSEAGTDTQYF
TRBV10-3,TRBD1,TRBJ1-2,NA,14,TGTGCCATCAGGAAAGGGACAGCTAACTATGGCTACACCTTC,CAIRKGTANYGYTF
TRBV2,TRBD1,TRBJ2-7,NA,14,TGTGCCAGCAGCGTGGACAGGGGGCAAGACGAGCAGTACTTC,CASSVDRGQDEQYF
TRBV6-2/TRBV6-3,TRBD2,TRBJ2-7,NA,16,TGTGCCAGCAGTTACTCCAGCGGGAGGGTGTCCTACGAGCAGTACTTC,CASSYSSGRVSYEQYF
TRBV7-2,NA,TRBJ2-3,NA,15,TGTGCCAGCAGCCGGAGGGACGGACTCACAGATACGCAGTATTTT,CASSRRDGLTDTQYF
TRBV7-2,NA,TRBJ1-1,once,12,TGTGCCAGCGTGCGCGGGAACACTGAAGCTTTCTTT,CASVRGNTEAFF
TRBV12-5,NA,TRBJ2-3,NA,17,TGTGCTAGTGGTTTGGTACGGGGAGGAACGGGCACAGATACGCAGTATTTT,CASGLVRGGTGTDTQYF
TRBV27,NA,TRBJ1-1,NA,14,TGTGCCAGCTCCCCGCTCACAGGTTTCACTGAAGCTTTCTTT,CASSPLTGFTEAFF
TRBV5-4,TRBD2,TRBJ2-5,NA,16,TGTGCCAGCAGCTCGAGACTAGCGGGCGCAGAAGAGACCCAGTACTTC,CASSSRLAGAEETQYF
TRBV11-3,TRBD1,TRBJ2-5,few,16,TGTGCCAGCAGCTTCGGGCCTTTCAGGACAGGAGAGACCCAGTACTTC,CASSFGPFRTGETQYF
TRBV30,TRBD1,TRBJ1-5,once,13,TGTGCCTGGAGTCGGCAGGGGGGTCAGCCCCAGCATTTT,CAWSRQGGQPQHF
TRBV7-3,TRBD2,TRBJ2-1,NA,18,TGTGCCAGCAGCTTGGGACTAGCGGGAGGATGGTCCTACAATGAGCAGTTCTTC,CASSLGLAGGWSYNEQFF
TRBV30,TRBD1,TRBJ1-1,NA,14,TGTGCCTGGAATCCCTCAGGGGGGCCGGATGAAGCTTTCTTT,CAWNPSGGPDEAFF
TRBV5-1,TRBD2,TRBJ2-1,NA,15,TGCGCCAGCAGCTTGTTAGCGGGGACCTACAATGAGCAGTTCTTC,CASSLLAGTYNEQFF
TRBV6-2/TRBV6-3,NA,TRBJ1-1,NA,15,TGTGCCAGCAGTTCCCGTCAGGTTTACAGCACTGAAGCTTTCTTT,CASSSRQVYSTEAFF
TRBV24-1,TRBD2,TRBJ2-1,NA,18,TGTGCCACCAGTGATCGAACGACTAGCGGGAGGAGCTACAATGAGCAGTTCTTC,CATSDRTTSGRSYNEQFF